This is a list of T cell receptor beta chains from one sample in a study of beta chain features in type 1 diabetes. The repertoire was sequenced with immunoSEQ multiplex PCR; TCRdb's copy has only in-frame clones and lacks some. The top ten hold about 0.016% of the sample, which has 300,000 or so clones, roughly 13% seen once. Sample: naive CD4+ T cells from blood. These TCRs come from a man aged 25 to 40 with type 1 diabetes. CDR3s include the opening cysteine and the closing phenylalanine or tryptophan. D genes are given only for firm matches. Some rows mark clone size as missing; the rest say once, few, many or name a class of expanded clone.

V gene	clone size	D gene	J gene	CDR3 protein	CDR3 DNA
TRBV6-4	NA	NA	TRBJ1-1	CASSEGSDTEAFF	TGTGCCAGCAGTGAGGGGAGTGACACTGAAGCTTTCTTT
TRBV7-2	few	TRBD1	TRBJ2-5	CASSRDRQETQYF	TGTGCCAGCAGCCGGGACAGACAAGAGACCCAGTACTTC
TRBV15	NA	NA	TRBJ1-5	CATSRDGRNQPQHF	TGTGCCACCAGCAGAGATGGGAGGAATCAGCCCCAGCATTTT
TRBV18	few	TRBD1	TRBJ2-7	CASSPPRDRGIDEQYF	TGTGCCAGCTCACCGCCCCGAGACAGGGGGATCGACGAGCAGTACTTC
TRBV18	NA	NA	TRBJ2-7	CASSPDRNSLDEQYF	TGTGCCAGCTCACCAGATCGTAACAGTCTGGACGAGCAGTACTTC
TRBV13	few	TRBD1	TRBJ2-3	CASSWRTGGVTDTQYF	TGTGCCAGCAGCTGGCGGACAGGGGGCGTAACAGATACGCAGTATTTT
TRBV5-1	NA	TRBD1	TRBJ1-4	CASSQTGQRNEKLFF	TGCGCCAGCAGCCAGACGGGACAGCGTAATGAAAAACTGTTTTTT
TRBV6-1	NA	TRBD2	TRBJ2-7	CASSVGTSGTVSYEQYF	TGTGCCAGCAGTGTCGGGACTAGCGGAACCGTCTCCTACGAGCAGTACTTC
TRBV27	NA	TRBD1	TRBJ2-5	CASTRRRTGWLETQYF	TGTGCCAGCACCCGCCGACGGACAGGGTGGTTGGAGACCCAGTACTTC
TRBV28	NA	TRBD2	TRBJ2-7	CASSLAGTRGYEQYF	TGTGCCAGCAGTTTAGCCGGGACTAGAGGCTACGAGCAGTACTTC
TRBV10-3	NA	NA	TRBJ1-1	CAIRSNTEAFF	TGTGCCATCAGGTCAAACACTGAAGCTTTCTTT